What follows are 4 T cell receptor beta chains derived from one specimen sequenced in a study of blood T cell repertoires in COVID-19. Some clones are missing from TCRdb's copy, which holds only in-frame ones; the method was immunoSEQ multiplex PCR. The sample shows a few hundred thousand clones, around 87% of them seen only once. The specimen was peripheral blood. Source of these receptors: an older woman with COVID-19, enrolled during active disease.

The CDR3 sequence: CASRTGLTEAFF. CDR3 nucleotides: TGTGCCAGCAGAACAGGTCTCACTGAAGCTTTCTTT. This chain links TRBV25-1 with TRBJ1-1; TRBD1 might be the D (5 bases). CDR1 and CDR2 from the germline V gene are MGHDK and SYGVNS. Deletions cut 6 bases from V and 4 bases from J, with 9 bases between. This CDR3 has 12 residues.

J is TRBJ1-5 and V is TRBV30, with TRBD1 identical over 9 bases. The CDR3 consists of 15 residues. The trim removed 1 base at V and 1 base at J, leaving 2 bases unmatched. Germline V gives CDR1 GTSNPN, CDR2 SVGIG (reference sequence). The CDR3 DNA is TGTGCCTGGAGTGCTGACAGGGGGAGCAATCAGCCCCAGCATTTT. Its translation: CAWSADRGSNQPQHF.

V gene TRBV3-1 (or the pseudogene TRBV3-2) combines with J gene TRBJ1-2; perhaps TRBD1 as D (6 bases). Trimming stripped 2 bases from V and 4 bases from J, with 17 bases between. There are 16 residues in the CDR3. Looked up from germline, CDR1 is LGHDT and CDR2 is YNNKEL (reference sequence). DNA for the CDR3: TGTGCCAGCAGCCAACCATATATACAGGGCCTCTATGGCTACACCTTC. Protein sequence: CASSQPYIQGLYGYTF.

The chain combines TRBV12-3 or TRBV12-4 with TRBJ2-5; D is possibly TRBD2 (5 bases). The CDR3 contains 11 residues. Deletions cut 1 base from V and 9 bases from J, with 6 bases between. Here the CDR3 reads CASSLERAQYF. The CDR3 DNA follows: TGTGCCAGCAGTTTAGAGAGGGCCCAGTACTTC.